Sequencing of this TCR beta chain was carried out in a study of blood T cell repertoires in COVID-19. Study as a whole: Material from acute and convalescent COVID-19 was sourced from the United States, Italy and Spain.

As originally analysed: Estimates of nucleated cell counts were drawn from the amplification of reference gene primers. Produced via immunoSEQ multiplex PCR; TCRdb's table is partial and in-frame only. The DNA was the basis for D and trimming; V, J and clone size are from that table. The repertoire has about 140,000 clones, 84% of them found once; the top ten carry 7% to 9.5%. Germline assignment: CDR1 SGDLS and CDR2 YYNGEE. V shed 4 bases and J 8 bases; nucleotides not matched to a gene: 7. This CDR3 region has 13 residues. The sample comprised peripheral blood. V and J are TRBV9 and TRBJ1-2, with 8 bases that match TRBD1. This TCR was sampled from a man younger than 45 with COVID-19, enrolled during active disease. As DNA, the CDR3 is TGTGCCAGCAGCACAGGGACAGGTCTCGGCTACACCTTC. Its protein is CASSTGTGLGYTF.